This section outlines one TCR beta chain sequence together with its context. The sample originates from a study of shared clonotypes between healthy human individuals. The method was immunoSEQ multiplex PCR; TCRdb's version includes in-frame clones alone and lacks a portion of them. The table records around 1.6 million clones, nearly 99% of them present only once. The CDR3 is 13 residues long. Per the germline V gene, CDR1 is SGHTA and CDR2 is FQGNSA. V shed 11 bases and J 8 bases; nucleotides not matched to a gene: 12. This TCR derives from a man under 40 in good health. The chain links TRBV7-2 to TRBJ2-1; TRBD2 matches 7 bases. The sequenced material came from naive CD4+ T cells sorted from blood. Subset noted: CD45RA+ positively selected. The CDR3 nucleotides read TGTGCCGATGAGGGCGGGAGTAGTTATGAGCAGTTCTTC. Its protein is CADEGGSSYEQFF.